Listed below are T cell receptor beta chains from one sample, sequenced in a study of Ad26.COV2.S vaccination and SARS-CoV-2 variants. TCRdb's table, derived via immunoSEQ multiplex PCR, lists solely in-frame clones and lacks some. The sample lists about 480,000 clones, roughly 87% occurring once. Sequencing used peripheral blood, obtained in a trial of Ad26.COV2.S vaccine versus placebo. Receptors were obtained from a person aged 18-65 years who received the Ad26.COV2.S COVID-19 vaccine or a placebo. CDR3s include the opening cysteine and the closing phenylalanine or tryptophan. A D gene is named only where the DNA matches it firmly. The listing skips clone size in some rows; elsewhere it reads once, few, many or a size class.

D gene	clone size	V gene	J gene	CDR3 DNA	CDR3 protein
NA	NA	TRBV5-4	TRBJ1-2	TGTGCCAGCAGCACCAAGGGCGGGAACTATGGCTACACCTTC	CASSTKGGNYGYTF
TRBD2	NA	TRBV3-1/TRBV3-2	TRBJ2-1	TGTGCCAGCAGCCAAGGCGGGGGAAATGAGCAGTTCTTC	CASSQGGGNEQFF
NA	NA	TRBV10-3	TRBJ1-1	TGTGCCATTTCCCCTCGGGGGAATGAAGCTTTCTTT	CAISPRGNEAFF
NA	few	TRBV3-1/TRBV3-2	TRBJ1-5	TGTGCCAGCAGCCAAGAAATCATATGGGGGGCACAGCCCCAGCATTTT	CASSQEIIWGAQPQHF
TRBD2	NA	TRBV28	TRBJ2-1	TGTGCCAGCAGTCCCCCCGGGACTAGCAGTGAGCAGTTCTTC	CASSPPGTSSEQFF
NA	NA	TRBV5-1	TRBJ2-2	TGCGCCAGCAGCTTGGGAACAGAAGCCGGGGAGCTGTTTTTT	CASSLGTEAGELFF
NA	NA	TRBV29-1	TRBJ1-2	TGCAGCGTAGGCCGGGGTGGCAACTATGGCTACACCTTC	CSVGRGGNYGYTF
TRBD2	NA	TRBV27	TRBJ2-1	TGTGCCAGCAGTCCCCTACTAGCGGCTAGCTCCTACAATGAGCAGTTCTTC	CASSPLLAASSYNEQFF
NA	few	TRBV14	TRBJ1-5	TGTGCCAGCAGCCACCGGTTCCGGGACATCGTACCCCAGCATTTT	CASSHRFRDIVPQHF
NA	NA	TRBV6-2/TRBV6-3	TRBJ1-1	TGTGCCAGCAGTTACTTGGGTGAAGCTTTCTTT	CASSYLGEAFF
NA	few	TRBV28	TRBJ1-5	TGTGCCAGCAGTTTTTTGGGTCAGCCCCAGCATTTT	CASSFLGQPQHF
TRBD1	NA	TRBV28	TRBJ1-5	TGTGCCAGCAGCCCCGGGACAGAGAATCAGCCCCAGCATTTT	CASSPGTENQPQHF
NA	NA	TRBV9	TRBJ2-7	TGTGCCAGCAGCCCGGAGGGGGATAGCCTCTACGAGCAGTACTTC	CASSPEGDSLYEQYF
TRBD1	NA	TRBV11-2	TRBJ1-1	TGTGCCAGCAGCTTAGGACAGGGGAACACTGAAGCTTTCTTT	CASSLGQGNTEAFF
NA	NA	TRBV27	TRBJ2-1	TGTGCCAGCAAACTCGACTCGCAGGTGTACAATGAGCAGTTCTTC	CASKLDSQVYNEQFF
TRBD2	NA	TRBV7-2	TRBJ2-5	TGTGCCAGCAGCCCCCGAGCGAGCGGGAGGGCCGCGGAGACCCAGTACTTC	CASSPRASGRAAETQYF
NA	NA	TRBV28	TRBJ2-7	TGTGCCAGCAGCCGAGGGGGGGGCAAGTACGAGCAGTACTTC	CASSRGGGKYEQYF
NA	NA	TRBV29-1	TRBJ1-1	TGCAGCGTTGTAGCACCGCTGAGCACTGAAGCTTTCTTT	CSVVAPLSTEAFF
NA	NA	TRBV7-2	TRBJ1-4	TGTGCCAGCAGCCCGGGACCCAATGAAAAACTGTTTTTT	CASSPGPNEKLFF
NA	NA	TRBV12-2	TRBJ2-1	TGTGCAAGTCGCTTAGGGACCCTGGTGGAGAGCTCCTACAATGAGCAGTTCTTC	CASRLGTLVESSYNEQFF
TRBD2	NA	TRBV5-4	TRBJ2-7	TGTGCCAGCAGCTTAGCGGGAGTGTACGAGCAGTACTTC	CASSLAGVYEQYF
NA	NA	TRBV28	TRBJ1-5	TGTGCCAGCAGCCAAACCCTCGATCAGCCCCAGCATTTT	CASSQTLDQPQHF
NA	NA	TRBV30	TRBJ1-1	TGTGCCTGGGGGACCGCTGAAGCTTTCTTT	CAWGTAEAFF
TRBD2	NA	TRBV7-3	TRBJ2-1	TGTGCCAGCAGCTTCGGACTAGCGGGACTCTACAATGAGCAGTTCTTC	CASSFGLAGLYNEQFF
TRBD1	few	TRBV10-3	TRBJ1-2	TGTGCCATCAGCAGGACAGGGTGGGATTGCACCTTC	CAISRTGWDCTF
NA	NA	TRBV6-5	TRBJ2-7	TGTGCCAGCAGCATACAGAACACCTACGAGCAGTACTTC	CASSIQNTYEQYF
NA	NA	TRBV5-1	TRBJ2-3	TGCGCCAGCAGCTGGACGGTAGTTAGGGATACGCAGTATTTT	CASSWTVVRDTQYF
TRBD1	NA	TRBV15	TRBJ1-5	TGTGCCACCAGTCTAGGGGGACAGGGGTCAGGTCAGCCCCAGCATTTT	CATSLGGQGSGQPQHF
NA	NA	TRBV24-1	TRBJ2-7	TGTGCCACCAGTGCCGACGGGGCTCTAAGGAAGCAGTACTTC	CATSADGALRKQYF
TRBD2	NA	TRBV13	TRBJ2-1	TGTGCCAGCAGCCTCAGGACTACACCTTGGACTAGCTGGTTCTTC	CASSLRTTPWTSWFF
TRBD1	NA	TRBV6-2/TRBV6-3	TRBJ2-5	TGTGCCAGCAGCCCACCCGGGACAGGGGGACCGCGGACCCAGTACTTC	CASSPPGTGGPRTQYF
NA	few	TRBV7-2	TRBJ2-2	TGTGCCAGCAGCTTAAGTCGAGGGCCCGGGGAGCTGTTTTTT	CASSLSRGPGELFF
NA	NA	TRBV27	TRBJ2-3	TGTGCCAGCAGTCATGGTCGGCCTAGCACAGATACGCAGTATTTT	CASSHGRPSTDTQYF
NA	few	TRBV20-1	TRBJ1-2	TGCAGTGCTAGTTCAGGGCAACCGGGGTATGGCTACACCTTC	CSASSGQPGYGYTF
TRBD1	NA	TRBV7-2	TRBJ1-6	TGTGCCAGCAGCTTAAACAGGGGAAATTCACCCCTCCACTTT	CASSLNRGNSPLHF
NA	NA	TRBV7-9	TRBJ2-5	TGTGCCAGCAGCTTAGGTGGGCCGGGCGGCCAAGAGACCCAGTACTTC	CASSLGGPGGQETQYF
NA	NA	TRBV3-1/TRBV3-2	TRBJ1-4	TGTGCCAGCAGCAACTACAGGGTCGAGTTTGATGAAAAACTGTTTTTT	CASSNYRVEFDEKLFF
NA	NA	TRBV7-3	TRBJ1-1	TGTGCCAGCAGTCGAACAGGGCGGACCACTGAAGCTTTCTTT	CASSRTGRTTEAFF